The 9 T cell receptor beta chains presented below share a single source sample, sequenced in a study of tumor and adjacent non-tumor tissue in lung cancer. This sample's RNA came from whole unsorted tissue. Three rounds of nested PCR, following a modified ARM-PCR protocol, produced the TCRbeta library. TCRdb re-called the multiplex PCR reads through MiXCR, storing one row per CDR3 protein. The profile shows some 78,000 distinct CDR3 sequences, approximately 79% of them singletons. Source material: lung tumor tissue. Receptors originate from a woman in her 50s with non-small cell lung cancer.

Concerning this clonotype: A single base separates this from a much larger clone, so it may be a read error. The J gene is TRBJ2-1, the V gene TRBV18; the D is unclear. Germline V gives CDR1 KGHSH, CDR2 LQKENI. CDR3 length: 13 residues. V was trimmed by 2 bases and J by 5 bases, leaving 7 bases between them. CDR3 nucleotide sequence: TGTGCCAGCTCACCAATCAGAAACAATGAGCAGTTCTTC. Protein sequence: CASSPIRNNEQFF.

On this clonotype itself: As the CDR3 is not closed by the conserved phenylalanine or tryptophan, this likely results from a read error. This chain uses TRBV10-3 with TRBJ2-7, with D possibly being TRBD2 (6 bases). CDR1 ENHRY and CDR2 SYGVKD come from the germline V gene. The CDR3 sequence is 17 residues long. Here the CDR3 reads CAISAKTGRDLFYEQYC. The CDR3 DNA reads TGTGCTATCAGCGCTAAAACGGGACGGGACTTGTTCTACGAGCAGTACTGC.

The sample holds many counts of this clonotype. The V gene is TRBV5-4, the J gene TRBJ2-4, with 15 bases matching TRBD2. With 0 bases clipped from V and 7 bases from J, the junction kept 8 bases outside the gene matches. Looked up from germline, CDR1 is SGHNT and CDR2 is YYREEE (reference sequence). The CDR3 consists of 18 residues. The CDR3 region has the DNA TGTGCCAGCAGCTTGGGGACTAGCGGGAGGGCCAGGGGTAACATTCAGTACTTC. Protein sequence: CASSLGTSGRARGNIQYF.

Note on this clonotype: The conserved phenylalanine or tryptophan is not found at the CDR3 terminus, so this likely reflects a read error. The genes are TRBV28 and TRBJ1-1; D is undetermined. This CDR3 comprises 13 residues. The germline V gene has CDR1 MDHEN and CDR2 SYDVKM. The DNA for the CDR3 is TGTGCCAGCAATCGGGAAGGGAACAATGAAGCTTTCTTA. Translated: CASNREGNNEAFL.

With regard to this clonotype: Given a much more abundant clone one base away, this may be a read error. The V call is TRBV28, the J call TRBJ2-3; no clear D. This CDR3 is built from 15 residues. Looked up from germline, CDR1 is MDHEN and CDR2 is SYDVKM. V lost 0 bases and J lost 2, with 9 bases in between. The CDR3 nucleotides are TGTGCCAGCAGTTTATGGGCGGAACACACAGATACGCAGTATTTT. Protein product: CASSLWAEHTDTQYF. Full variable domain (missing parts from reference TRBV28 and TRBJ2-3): DVKVTQSSRYLVKRTGEKVFLECVQDMDHENMFWYRQDPGLGLRLIYFSYDVKMKEKGDIPEGYSVSREKKERFSLILESASTNQTSMYLCASSLWAEHTDTQYFGPGTRLTVL.

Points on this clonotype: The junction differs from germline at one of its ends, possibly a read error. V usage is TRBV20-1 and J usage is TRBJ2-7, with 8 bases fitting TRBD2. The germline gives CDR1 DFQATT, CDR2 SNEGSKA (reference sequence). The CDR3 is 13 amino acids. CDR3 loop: CSAQAGAVYEQHF. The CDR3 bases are TGCAGTGCACAAGCGGGGGCTGTCTACGAGCAGCACTTC.

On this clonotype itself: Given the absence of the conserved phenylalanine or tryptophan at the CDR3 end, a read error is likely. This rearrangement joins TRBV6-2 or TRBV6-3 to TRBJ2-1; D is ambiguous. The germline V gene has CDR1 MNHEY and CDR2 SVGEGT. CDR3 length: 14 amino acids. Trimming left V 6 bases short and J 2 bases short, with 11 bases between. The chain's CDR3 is CASSRPRPYNEQFL. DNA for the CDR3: TGTGCCAGCAGCCGGCCACGTCCCTACAATGAGCAGTTCTTA.

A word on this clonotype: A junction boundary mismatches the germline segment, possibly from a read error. CDR3 sequence reads: CSLLGTDQESQYF. CDR3 nucleotides: TGCAGCCTTCTGGGGACAGACCAAGAGAGCCAGTACTTC. The chain links TRBV29-1 to TRBJ2-5, with 7 bases lining up with TRBD1. In germline, CDR1 is SQVTM, CDR2 ANQGSEA. The CDR3 loop spans 13 amino acids.

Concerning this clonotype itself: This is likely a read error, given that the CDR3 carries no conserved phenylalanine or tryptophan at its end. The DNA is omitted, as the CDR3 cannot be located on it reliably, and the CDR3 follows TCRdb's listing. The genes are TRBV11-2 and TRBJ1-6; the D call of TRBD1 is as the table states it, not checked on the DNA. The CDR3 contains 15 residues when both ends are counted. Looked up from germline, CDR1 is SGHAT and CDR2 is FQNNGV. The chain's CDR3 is CGNSPGQGHNSPIHS.